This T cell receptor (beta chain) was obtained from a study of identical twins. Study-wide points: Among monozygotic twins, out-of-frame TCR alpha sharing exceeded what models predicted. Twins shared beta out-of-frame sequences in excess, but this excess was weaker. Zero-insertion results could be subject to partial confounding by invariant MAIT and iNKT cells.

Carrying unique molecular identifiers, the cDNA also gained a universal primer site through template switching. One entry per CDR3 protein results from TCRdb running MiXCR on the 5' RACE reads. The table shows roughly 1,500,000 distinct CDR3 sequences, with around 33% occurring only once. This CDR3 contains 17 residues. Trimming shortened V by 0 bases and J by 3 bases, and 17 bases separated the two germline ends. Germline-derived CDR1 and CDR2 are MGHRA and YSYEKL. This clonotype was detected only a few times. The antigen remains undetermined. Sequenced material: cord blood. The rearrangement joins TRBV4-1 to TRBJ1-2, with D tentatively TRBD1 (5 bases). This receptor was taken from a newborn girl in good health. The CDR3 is CASSQDRGTLDDYGYTF. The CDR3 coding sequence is TGCGCCAGCAGCCAAGATCGGGGGACGCTAGATGACTATGGCTACACCTTC.